The clone carrying this T cell receptor (beta chain) was picked up many times. The entry originates in a study of early T cells in non-severe SARS-CoV-2 infection. Germline CDR1 reads SQVTM; CDR2 reads ANQGSEA. CDR3 length: 12 residues. Trimming pared 4 bases from V and 5 bases from J, leaving 8 bases between. Separate cDNA molecules each had unique molecular identifiers attached to them. TCRdb re-analysed the 5' RACE reads in MiXCR, keeping a single row per CDR3 protein. Of tens of thousands of distinct CDR3 sequences in the sample, about 6.1% are singletons; the top ten hold approximately 6.3%. The genes are TRBV29-1 and TRBJ1-4, with a possible D match to TRBD1 (5 bases). The material was whole blood, obtained at baseline. The receptor was derived from an adult who was a healthcare worker with PCR-confirmed SARS-CoV-2 infection or an uninfected control (not recorded which). CDR3 sequence (DNA): TGCAGCGTTGGCTGGGGGAATGAAAAACTGTTTTTT. Translated: CSVGWGNEKLFF.